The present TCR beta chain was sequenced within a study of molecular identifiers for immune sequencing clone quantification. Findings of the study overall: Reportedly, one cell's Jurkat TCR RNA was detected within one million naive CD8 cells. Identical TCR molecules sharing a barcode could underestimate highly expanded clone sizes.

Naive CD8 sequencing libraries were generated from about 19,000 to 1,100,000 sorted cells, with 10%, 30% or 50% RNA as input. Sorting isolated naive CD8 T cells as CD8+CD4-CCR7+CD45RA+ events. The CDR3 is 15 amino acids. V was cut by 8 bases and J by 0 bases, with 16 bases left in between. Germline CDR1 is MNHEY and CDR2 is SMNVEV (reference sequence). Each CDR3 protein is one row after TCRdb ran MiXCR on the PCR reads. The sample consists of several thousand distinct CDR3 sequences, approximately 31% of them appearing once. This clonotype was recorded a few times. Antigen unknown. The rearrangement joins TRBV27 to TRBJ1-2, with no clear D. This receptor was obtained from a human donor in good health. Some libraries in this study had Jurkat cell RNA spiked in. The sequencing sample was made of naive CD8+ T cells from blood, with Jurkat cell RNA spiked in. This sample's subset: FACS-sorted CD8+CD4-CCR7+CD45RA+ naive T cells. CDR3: CASQPHGQANYGYTF. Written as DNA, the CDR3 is TGTGCCAGCCAACCACACGGGCAGGCTAACTATGGCTACACCTTC.